This TCR beta chain was sequenced for a study of blood T cell repertoires in COVID-19. Trimming removed 4 bases from V and 2 bases from J; junction bases left unmatched: 5. In germline, CDR1 is SGHRS, CDR2 YFSETQ. This CDR3 region has 14 residues. This clone was observed once. TCRdb's table, derived via immunoSEQ multiplex PCR, lists solely in-frame clones and lacks some. The profile shows around 110,000 clones, about nine tenths of them singletons. This chain uses TRBV5-1 with TRBJ2-7, with 8 bases that match TRBD1. The receptor was derived from a human donor with active COVID-19. The donor label of this sample is uncertain. Sequencing was carried out using peripheral blood. The CDR3 is CASSTGTGAYEQYF. In nucleotides, the CDR3 is TGCGCCAGCAGCACCGGGACAGGAGCCTACGAGCAGTACTTC.